This T cell receptor beta chain was obtained from a study of T cell changes during pregnancy in multiple sclerosis. Assay used: immunoSEQ multiplex PCR; TCRdb lists only in-frame clones, some missing. The table records about 22,000 clones, approximately 90% of them present only once. CDR3 length equals 17 residues. In germline, CDR1 is SGHNT, CDR2 YYREEE (reference sequence). V was trimmed by 5 bases and J by 3 bases, leaving 23 bases between them. The V call is TRBV5-4, the J call TRBJ2-5; D possibly corresponds to TRBD2 (5 bases). Specimen: CD4+ T cells from peripheral blood mononuclear cells, collected after pregnancy. The receptor was isolated from a female donor in good health, enrolled as a control in a pregnancy study. The CDR3 is CASRPPGNSGREETQYF. CDR3 DNA: TGTGCCAGCAGACCCCCCGGGAACTCGGGGAGAGAAGAGACCCAGTACTTC.